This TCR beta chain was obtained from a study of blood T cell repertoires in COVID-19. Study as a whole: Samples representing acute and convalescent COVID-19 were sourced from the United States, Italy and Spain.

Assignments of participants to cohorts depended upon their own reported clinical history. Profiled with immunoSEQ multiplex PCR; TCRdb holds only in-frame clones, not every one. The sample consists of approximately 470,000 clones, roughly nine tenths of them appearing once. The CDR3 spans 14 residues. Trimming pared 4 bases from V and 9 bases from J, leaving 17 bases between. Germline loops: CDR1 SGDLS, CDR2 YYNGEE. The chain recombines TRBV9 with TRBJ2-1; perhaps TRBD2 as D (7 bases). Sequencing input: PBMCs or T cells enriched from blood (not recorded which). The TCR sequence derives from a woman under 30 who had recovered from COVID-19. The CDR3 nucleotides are TGTGCCAGCAGCCCAATGGGGGGGGGCGTTGAGCAGTTCTTC. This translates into CASSPMGGGVEQFF.